This T cell receptor (beta chain) was sequenced in a study of control samples from healthy donors and cancer patients (dated by TCRdb to between 2020 and 2021). The CDR3 contains 14 residues, cysteine and phenylalanine counted. Only the CDR3 region is kept as DNA, spanning 42 bases read in frame from base 1. V is clipped by 9 bases and J by 4 bases, and the sequence between their germline boundaries is 18 bases long. CDR1 is given as MRHNA and CDR2 as SNTAGT, both from the germline V gene. The library was made by the immunoSEQ multiplex PCR assay. TCRdb stores this immuneACCESS table with in-frame sequences only. Part of the clones is absent; in the studies checked, under half of the shortfall reflects unresolved V genes, and no reason is known for the rest. This sample is represented by about 120,000 clones; 88% of them were singletons. Approximately 2.2% of the sample is held by the ten biggest clonotypes.

Worth noting for this clone: The clone's antigen remains unknown. Per-base qualities were not stored, and no clone one base away is much larger.

The V and J segments used are TRBV6-4 and TRBJ1-1, and TRBD1 may be the D gene, going by 6 matching bases. This TCR was sampled from a woman aged 65 to 85 in good health. The sequencing sample was made of blood. The nucleotide sequence reads TGTGCCAGAGAAAAGCAGGGGATGTCCACTGAAGCTTTCTTT. Its coded protein is CAREKQGMSTEAFF.